This paragraph reports one T cell receptor (beta chain). Its specificity is not known. Each sample's TCRB immunosequencing used five hundred nanograms of biopsy DNA. The protocol was immunoSEQ multiplex PCR, while the TCRdb copy is restricted to in-frame clones and leaves out a portion. The table includes roughly 15,000 clones, more than 80% detected once. Between the trimmed V and J ends, which lost 0 bases and 4 bases, there was a span of 19 bases. This CDR3 has 17 amino acids. Germline CDR1 and CDR2: GTSNPN and SVGIG (reference sequence). This sample was included in a study of T cell repertoires in ileal Crohn's disease. Study summary: At surgery, about 38% of patients smoked, with median disease duration 7.9 years.

Study results and caveats: All patients with clonality above 26.8% had endoscopic recurrence.

Input material: ileal tissue. This chain uses TRBV30 with TRBJ2-1; weak D call: TRBD1 (6 bases). The TCR comes from an adult with Crohn's disease. This CDR3 is CAWSVLSGQGPYNEQFF. The CDR3 coding sequence is TGTGCCTGGAGTGTACTCTCAGGGCAGGGGCCATACAATGAGCAGTTCTTC.